This note documents a single T cell receptor beta chain sequence. The antigen remains unidentified. This entry comes from a study of cytomegalovirus exposure and HLA in healthy donors. Study-level results: Most TCR beta V segments were productive about 87% or about 30% of the time in an earlier analysis. Among TCR beta chains, those listed as cytomegalovirus-associated numbered approximately 150.

Germline CDR1 is KGHSH and CDR2 is LQKENI. This CDR3 has 15 residues. Germline trimming cut 1 base from V and 7 bases from J; bases unmatched to any gene: 5. Use of 60 Vbeta and 13 Jbeta primers characterized the PCR. Repertoires were generated with immunoSEQ multiplex PCR, while TCRdb's copy carries only in-frame clones and drops some. The top ten clones hold approximately 1% of a sample with 150,000 to 200,000 clones, around 76% of them seen once. Sequencing was carried out using PBMCs. This rearrangement joins TRBV18 to TRBJ2-3, with TRBD1 identical over 10 bases. The clonotype was recovered from a woman in her 40s in good health and CMV-seronegative. CDR3 loop: CASSPQGQGLNTQYF. The CDR3, as DNA: TGTGCCAGCTCACCACAGGGACAGGGGCTTAATACGCAGTATTTT.